This T cell receptor beta chain is from a study of cytomegalovirus exposure and HLA in healthy donors. Study conclusions and caveats: It was reported in a later analysis that an Asian-associated ancestry cluster showed fewer N-insertions than the 666-donor mean. In a later analysis, DRB1 alleles had the most associated TCRs; HLA-C alleles the fewest.

Though nominally healthy at sampling, donors likely had unrecorded immune exposures. The PCR employed 60 Vbeta primers together with 13 Jbeta primers. Produced via immunoSEQ multiplex PCR; TCRdb's table is partial and in-frame only. The sample shows about 98,000 clones, under 85% of them seen only once. Germline V gene data show CDR1 as MGHRA and CDR2 as YSYEKL. The CDR3 runs to 14 residues. The V and J ends lost 5 bases and 0 bases respectively, with 10 bases between them. Regarding this clone: The antigen remains unidentified.

The sequence derives from a female donor in good health and CMV-seropositive. The specimen sequenced was PBMCs. The gene calls are TRBV4-1 and TRBJ1-1, with D perhaps matching TRBD1 (5 bases). The CDR3 bases are TGCGCCAGCAGCGGAGGGGAAATGAACACTGAAGCTTTCTTT. Translation gives CASSGGEMNTEAFF.